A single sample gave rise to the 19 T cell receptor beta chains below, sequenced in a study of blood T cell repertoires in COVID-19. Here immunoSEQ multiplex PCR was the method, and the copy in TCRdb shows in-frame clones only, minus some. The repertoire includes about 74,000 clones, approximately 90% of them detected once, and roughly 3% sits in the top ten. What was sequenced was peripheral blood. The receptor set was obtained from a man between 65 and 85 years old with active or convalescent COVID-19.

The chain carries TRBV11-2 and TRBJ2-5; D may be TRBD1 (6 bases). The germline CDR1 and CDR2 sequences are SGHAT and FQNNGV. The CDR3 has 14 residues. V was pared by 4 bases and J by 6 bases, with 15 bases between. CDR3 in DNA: TGTGCCAGCAGCTCCCAGAGAGGGGGAAAGACCCAGTACTTC. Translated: CASSSQRGGKTQYF.

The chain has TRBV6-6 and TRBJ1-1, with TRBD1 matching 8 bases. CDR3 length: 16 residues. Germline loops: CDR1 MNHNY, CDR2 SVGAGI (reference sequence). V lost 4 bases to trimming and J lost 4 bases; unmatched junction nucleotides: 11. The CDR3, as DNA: TGTGCCAGCAGTTTAATGGATCCCAGGGGGCGCACTGAAGCTTTCTTT. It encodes CASSLMDPRGRTEAFF.

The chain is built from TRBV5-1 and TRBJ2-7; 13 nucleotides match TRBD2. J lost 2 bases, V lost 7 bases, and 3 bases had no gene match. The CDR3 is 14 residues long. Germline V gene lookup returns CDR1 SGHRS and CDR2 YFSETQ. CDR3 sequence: CASRLAGGTYEQYF. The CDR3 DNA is TGCGCCAGCCGACTAGCGGGAGGTACCTACGAGCAGTACTTC.

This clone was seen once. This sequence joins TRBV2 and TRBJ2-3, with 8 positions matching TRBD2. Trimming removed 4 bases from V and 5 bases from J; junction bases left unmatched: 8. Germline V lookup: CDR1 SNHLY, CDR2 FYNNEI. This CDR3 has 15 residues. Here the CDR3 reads CASSAGRGGGDTQYF. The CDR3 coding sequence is TGTGCCAGCAGTGCGGGCCGGGGGGGCGGAGATACGCAGTATTTT.

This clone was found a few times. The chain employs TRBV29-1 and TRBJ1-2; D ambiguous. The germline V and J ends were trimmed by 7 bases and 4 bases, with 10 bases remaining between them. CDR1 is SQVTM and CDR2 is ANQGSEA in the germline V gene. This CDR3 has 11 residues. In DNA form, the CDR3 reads TGCAGCGCTTTGAGGGCCTATGGCTACACCTTC. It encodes CSALRAYGYTF.

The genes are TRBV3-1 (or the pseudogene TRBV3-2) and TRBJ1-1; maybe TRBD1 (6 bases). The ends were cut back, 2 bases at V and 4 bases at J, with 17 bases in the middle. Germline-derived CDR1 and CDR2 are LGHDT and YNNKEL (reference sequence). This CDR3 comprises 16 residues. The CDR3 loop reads CASSQLPQGVSTEAFF. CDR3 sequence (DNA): TGTGCCAGCAGCCAACTCCCACAGGGAGTAAGCACTGAAGCTTTCTTT.

The DNA for the CDR3 is TGTGCCAGCAGCTTAGTTGGGACAGGGGGAGTATCGAACACCGGGGAGCTGTTTTTT. Its protein is CASSLVGTGGVSNTGELFF. V is TRBV7-2 and J is TRBJ2-2; 11 bases agree with TRBD1. J was trimmed by 0 bases and V by 1 base; bases with no gene match: 7. Germline V gives CDR1 SGHTA, CDR2 FQGNSA. The CDR3 loop spans 19 amino acids.

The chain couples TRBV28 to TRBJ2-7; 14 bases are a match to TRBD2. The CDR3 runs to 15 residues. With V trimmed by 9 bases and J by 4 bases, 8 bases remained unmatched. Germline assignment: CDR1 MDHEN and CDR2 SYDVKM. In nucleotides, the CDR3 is TGTGCCAGTGGGACTAGCGGGAGTACTGGGTACGAGCAGTACTTC. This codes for CASGTSGSTGYEQYF.

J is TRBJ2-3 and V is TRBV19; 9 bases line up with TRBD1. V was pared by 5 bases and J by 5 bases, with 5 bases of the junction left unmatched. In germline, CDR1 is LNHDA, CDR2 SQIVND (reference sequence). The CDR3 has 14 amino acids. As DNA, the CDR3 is TGTGCCAGTAGTCCAAGGACAGGGGTAGATACGCAGTATTTT. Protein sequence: CASSPRTGVDTQYF.

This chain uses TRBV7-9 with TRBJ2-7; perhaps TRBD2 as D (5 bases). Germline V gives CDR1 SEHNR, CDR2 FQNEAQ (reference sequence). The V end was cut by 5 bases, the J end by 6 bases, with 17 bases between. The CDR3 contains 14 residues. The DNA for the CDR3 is TGTGCCAGCAGCCACCGCGGGCTAGCCGGCGAGCAGTACTTC. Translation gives CASSHRGLAGEQYF.

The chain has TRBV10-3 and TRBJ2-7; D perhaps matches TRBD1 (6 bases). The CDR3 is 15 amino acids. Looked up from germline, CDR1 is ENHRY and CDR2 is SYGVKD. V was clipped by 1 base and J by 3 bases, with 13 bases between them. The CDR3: CAISELGRGSYEQYF. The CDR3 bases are TGTGCCATCAGTGAGTTGGGTAGGGGGAGCTACGAGCAGTACTTC.

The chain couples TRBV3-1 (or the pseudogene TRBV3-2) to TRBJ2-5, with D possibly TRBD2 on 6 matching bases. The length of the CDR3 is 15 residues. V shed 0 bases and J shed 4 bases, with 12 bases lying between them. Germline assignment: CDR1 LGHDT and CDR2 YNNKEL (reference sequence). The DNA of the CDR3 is TGTGCCAGCAGCCAAGATCTGGGGAGGAGAGAGACCCAGTACTTC. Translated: CASSQDLGRRETQYF.

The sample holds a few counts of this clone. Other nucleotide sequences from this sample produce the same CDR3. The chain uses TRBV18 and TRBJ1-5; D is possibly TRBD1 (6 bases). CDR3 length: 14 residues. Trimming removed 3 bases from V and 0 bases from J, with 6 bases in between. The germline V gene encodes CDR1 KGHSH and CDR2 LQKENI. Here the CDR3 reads CASSPDSSNQPQHF. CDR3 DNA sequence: TGTGCCAGCTCACCGGACAGTAGCAATCAGCCCCAGCATTTT. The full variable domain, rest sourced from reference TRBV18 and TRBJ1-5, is NAGVMQNPRHLVRRRGQEARLRCSPMKGHSHVYWYRQLPEEGLKFMVYLQKENIIDESGMPKERFSAEFPKEGPSILRIQQVVRGDSAAYFCASSPDSSNQPQHFGDGTRLSIL.

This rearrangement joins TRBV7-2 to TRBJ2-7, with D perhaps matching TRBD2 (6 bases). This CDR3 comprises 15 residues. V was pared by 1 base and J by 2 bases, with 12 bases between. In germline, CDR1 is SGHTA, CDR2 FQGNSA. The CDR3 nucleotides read TGTGCCAGCAGCTTAGTAGGACGGGAGACCTACGAGCAGTACTTC. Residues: CASSLVGRETYEQYF.

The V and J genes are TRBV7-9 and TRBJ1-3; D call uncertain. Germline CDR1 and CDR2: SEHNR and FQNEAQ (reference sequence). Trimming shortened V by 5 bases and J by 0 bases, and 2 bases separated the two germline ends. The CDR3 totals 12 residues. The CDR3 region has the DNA TGTGCCAGCAGCCGCTCTGGAAACACCATATATTTT. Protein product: CASSRSGNTIYF.

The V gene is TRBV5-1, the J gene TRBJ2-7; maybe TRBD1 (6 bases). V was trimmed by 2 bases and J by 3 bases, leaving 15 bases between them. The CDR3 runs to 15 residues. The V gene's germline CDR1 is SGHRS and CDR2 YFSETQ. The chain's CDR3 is CASSLSGQNNYEQYF. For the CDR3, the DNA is TGCGCCAGCAGCTTATCTGGACAGAACAACTACGAGCAGTACTTC.

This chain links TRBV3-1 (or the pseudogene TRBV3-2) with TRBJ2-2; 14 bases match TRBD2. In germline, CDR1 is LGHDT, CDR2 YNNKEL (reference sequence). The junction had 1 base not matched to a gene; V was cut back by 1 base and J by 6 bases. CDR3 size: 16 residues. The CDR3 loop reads CASSQAGLAGAGELFF. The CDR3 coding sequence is TGTGCCAGCAGCCAAGCGGGACTAGCGGGGGCCGGGGAGCTGTTTTTT.

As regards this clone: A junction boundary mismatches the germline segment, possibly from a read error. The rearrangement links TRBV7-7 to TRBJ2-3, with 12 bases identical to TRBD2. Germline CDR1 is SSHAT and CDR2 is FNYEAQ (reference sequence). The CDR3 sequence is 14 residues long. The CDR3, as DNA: TGTGCCAGCAGCCTAGCGGGAGGGGGGGATACGCAGTATTTT. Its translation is CASSLAGGGDTQYF.

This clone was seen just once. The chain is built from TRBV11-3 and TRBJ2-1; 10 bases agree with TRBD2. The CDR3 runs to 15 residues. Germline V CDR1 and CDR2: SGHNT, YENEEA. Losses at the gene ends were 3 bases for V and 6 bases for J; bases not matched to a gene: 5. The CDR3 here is CASSLLAGAGNEQFF. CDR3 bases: TGTGCCAGCAGCTTGCTAGCGGGAGCGGGCAATGAGCAGTTCTTC.